The source of this T cell receptor beta chain is a study of cytomegalovirus exposure and HLA in healthy donors. Findings of the study overall: Donors belonging to an Asian-associated ancestry cluster reportedly showed fewer N-insertions in productive TCRs than the roughly 700-donor mean, according to what a later analysis found. Analyses of presence/absence relied on an assumption of roughly uniform sequencing depth across donors.

Details on this clone: Its matching antigen is unknown.

The CDR3 is 15 residues long. Looked up from germline, CDR1 is SGHRS and CDR2 is YFSETQ. V was cut by 3 bases and J by 0 bases, with 10 bases left in between. The PCR employed 60 Vbeta primers together with 13 Jbeta primers. Sequencing used immunoSEQ multiplex PCR; TCRdb keeps in-frame clones, though not all of them. The profile shows under 200,000 clones, just under 80% of them singletons. This clonotype originated in a woman aged 50 to 60 in good health and CMV-seropositive. The sequenced material came from PBMCs. The gene calls are TRBV5-1 and TRBJ1-5; D is unresolved. CDR3 sequence: CASSWEGSSNQPQHF. CDR3 bases: TGCGCCAGCAGCTGGGAGGGTTCTAGCAATCAGCCCCAGCATTTT.